This T cell receptor (beta chain) is drawn from a study of T cell responses to AZD1222 COVID-19 vaccine (dated by TCRdb to the early 2020s). Describing the broader study: AZD1222 recipients with second doses at about 4 weeks or about 12 weeks were pooled, because spike-specific TCR depth and breadth did not differ between schedules. TCR sequencing was performed for more than 230 trial participants, of whom about 210 were given two doses of AZD1222 and approximately 26 were given two doses of MenACWY control vaccine. Trial participants were enrolled by age into subgroups of 18-55, 56-69 and 70-plus years, and 148, 28 and 57 TCR-sequenced participants, respectively, were included in these subgroups.

Summary of the overall study and its limitations: A significant rise in spike-specific TCR breadth and depth was observed after two AZD1222 doses relative to day 0 and relative to MenACWY recipients. Reportedly, almost half of the unique spike-specific TCRs recognized epitopes lying outside the regions that are mutated in the B.1.351 and B.1.1.7 variants. Conclusions about previously exposed vaccinees are limited because only six or seven AZD1222 recipients were SARS-CoV-2 seropositive at baseline. Vaccine-associated CD4 TCRs spanned the whole spike protein, with dominant responses in regions 160-218 and 743-854. Participants were mostly white British and included more females than males, and it was suggested by the authors that clonal diversity may have been underestimated. Because no day 14 peak-response samples were available, repertoires were characterized only after the peak T cell response. In the small 56-69-year group, the increase in depth fell short of significance, most likely because of low power.

The CDR3 regions of human TCRbeta chains were subjected to immunosequencing. In the original analysis: Repertoire TCRs were checked for matches against a reference library of SARS-CoV-2-specific TCRs that had been generated using the MIRA antigen-specificity platform. Breadth meant the fraction of unique TCRs that were SARS-CoV-2-associated, whereas depth meant the fraction of total T cells that were SARS-CoV-2-associated. Each spike-specific TCR was assigned to its reactive spike region and to a CD4 or CD8 class using the MIRA data. Log10-transformed breadth and depth values were compared by one-way ANOVA with Sidak's multiple comparisons tests. Imported from immuneACCESS, the table was reduced by TCRdb to in-frame sequences with V and J called. These copies leave out some clones; in studies compared against another copy, an unresolved V gene accounts for under half, and the cause of the remainder is not known. The V and J calls and clone size are taken from that table; D and trimming were inferred from the DNA. Within this sample are approximately 120,000 clones, with around 92% of them counted one time only. The ten top clones hold approximately 4.5% of the sample.

A word on this clone: Its antigen has not been determined. No base-level quality is on record; no much larger clone is a single base apart.

Compared with germline, V lacks 9 bases and J lacks 5 bases; bases without a gene match: 12. From cysteine to phenylalanine, the CDR3 is 14 amino acids long. Only the CDR3 part of the read is kept: 42 bases, read in frame from the first base. CDR1 and CDR2 are read off the germline V gene as SGHTA and FQGNSA. The time point tag for this specimen amounts to: baseline before first vaccination. Samples from vaccinated people were obtained from the UK trials COV001 and COV002, which included a single-blind randomized controlled phase 2/3 trial of AZD1222 (ChAdOx1 nCoV-19) in healthy adults. For TCRbeta chain sequencing, PBMC samples were collected from trial participants at day 0 and at day 28 after the second dose.

The chain employs TRBV7-2 and TRBJ2-7; TRBD2 agrees with 8 junctional bases. The sequenced sample was peripheral blood, obtained on day 0 of AZD1222 vaccination. The source is an adult in good health. At the DNA level, the sequence is TGTGCCAGTCAGCTTGCGGGAGGCCCCCACGAGCAGTACTTC. Its protein product is CASQLAGGPHEQYF.